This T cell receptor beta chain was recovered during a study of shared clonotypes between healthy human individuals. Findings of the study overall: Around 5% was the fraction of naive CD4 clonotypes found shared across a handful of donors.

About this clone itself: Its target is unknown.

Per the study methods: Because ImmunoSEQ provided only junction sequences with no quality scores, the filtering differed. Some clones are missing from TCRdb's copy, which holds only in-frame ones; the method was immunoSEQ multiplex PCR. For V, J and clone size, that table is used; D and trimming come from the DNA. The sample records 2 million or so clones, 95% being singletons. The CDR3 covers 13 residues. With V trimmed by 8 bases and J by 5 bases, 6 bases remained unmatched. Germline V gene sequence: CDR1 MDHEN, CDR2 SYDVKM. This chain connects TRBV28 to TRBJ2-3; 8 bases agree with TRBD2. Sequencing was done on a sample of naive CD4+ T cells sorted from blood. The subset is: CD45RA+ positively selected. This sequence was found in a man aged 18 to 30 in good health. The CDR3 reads CASQSGGEDTQYF. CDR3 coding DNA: TGTGCCAGCCAAAGCGGGGGAGAAGATACGCAGTATTTT.